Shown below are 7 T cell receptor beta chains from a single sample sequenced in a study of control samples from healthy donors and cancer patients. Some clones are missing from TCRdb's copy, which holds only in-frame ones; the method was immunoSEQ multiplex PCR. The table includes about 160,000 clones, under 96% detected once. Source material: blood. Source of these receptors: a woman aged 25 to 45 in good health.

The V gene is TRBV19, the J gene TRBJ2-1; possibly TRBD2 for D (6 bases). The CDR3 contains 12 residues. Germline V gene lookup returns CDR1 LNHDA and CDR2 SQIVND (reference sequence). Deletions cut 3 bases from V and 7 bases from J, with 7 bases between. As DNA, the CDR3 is TGTGCCAGTAGTATGGGGGGAAATGAGCAGTTCTTC. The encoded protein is CASSMGGNEQFF.

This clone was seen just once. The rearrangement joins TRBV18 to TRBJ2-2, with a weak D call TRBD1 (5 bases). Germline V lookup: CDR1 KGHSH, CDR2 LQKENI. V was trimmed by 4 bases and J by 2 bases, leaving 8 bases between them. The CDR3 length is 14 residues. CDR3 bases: TGTGCCAGCTCACAGGGGCTAAACACCGGGGAGCTGTTTTTT. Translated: CASSQGLNTGELFF.

CDR3 loop: CASSSQRTGDYGYTF. The CDR3 DNA reads TGTGCCAGCAGCTCACAACGGACAGGGGACTATGGCTACACCTTC. J is TRBJ1-2 and V is TRBV7-9, with 9 bases that match TRBD1. The germline V gene encodes CDR1 SEHNR and CDR2 FQNEAQ (reference sequence). The length of the CDR3 is 15 residues. J gave up 3 bases and V 4 bases, and 6 bases lay outside the gene matches.

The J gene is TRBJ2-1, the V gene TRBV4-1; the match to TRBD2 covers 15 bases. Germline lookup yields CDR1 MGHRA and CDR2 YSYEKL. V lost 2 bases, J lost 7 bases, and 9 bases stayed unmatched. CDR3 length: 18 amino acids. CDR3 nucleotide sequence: TGCGCCAGCAGCCAAACGGGACTAGCGGGAGGATTTCGGAATGAGCAGTTCTTC. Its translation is CASSQTGLAGGFRNEQFF.

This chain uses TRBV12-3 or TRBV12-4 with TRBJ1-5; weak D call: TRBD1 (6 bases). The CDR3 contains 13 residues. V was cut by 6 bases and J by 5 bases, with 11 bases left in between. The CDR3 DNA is TGTGCCAGCAGCTTGACAGGAGATCAGCCCCAGCATTTT. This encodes CASSLTGDQPQHF.

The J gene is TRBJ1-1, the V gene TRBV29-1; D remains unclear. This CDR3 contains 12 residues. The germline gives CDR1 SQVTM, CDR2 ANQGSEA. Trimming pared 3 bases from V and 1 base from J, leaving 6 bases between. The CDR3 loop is CSVDWGNTEAFF. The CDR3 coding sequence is TGCAGCGTTGATTGGGGGAACACTGAAGCTTTCTTT.

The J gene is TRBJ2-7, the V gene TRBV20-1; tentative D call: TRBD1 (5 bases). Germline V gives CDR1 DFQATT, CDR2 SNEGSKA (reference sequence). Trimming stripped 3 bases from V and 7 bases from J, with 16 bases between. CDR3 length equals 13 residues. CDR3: CSASSGPVREQYF. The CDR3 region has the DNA TGCAGTGCTAGTTCAGGGCCGGTGAGGGAGCAGTACTTC.